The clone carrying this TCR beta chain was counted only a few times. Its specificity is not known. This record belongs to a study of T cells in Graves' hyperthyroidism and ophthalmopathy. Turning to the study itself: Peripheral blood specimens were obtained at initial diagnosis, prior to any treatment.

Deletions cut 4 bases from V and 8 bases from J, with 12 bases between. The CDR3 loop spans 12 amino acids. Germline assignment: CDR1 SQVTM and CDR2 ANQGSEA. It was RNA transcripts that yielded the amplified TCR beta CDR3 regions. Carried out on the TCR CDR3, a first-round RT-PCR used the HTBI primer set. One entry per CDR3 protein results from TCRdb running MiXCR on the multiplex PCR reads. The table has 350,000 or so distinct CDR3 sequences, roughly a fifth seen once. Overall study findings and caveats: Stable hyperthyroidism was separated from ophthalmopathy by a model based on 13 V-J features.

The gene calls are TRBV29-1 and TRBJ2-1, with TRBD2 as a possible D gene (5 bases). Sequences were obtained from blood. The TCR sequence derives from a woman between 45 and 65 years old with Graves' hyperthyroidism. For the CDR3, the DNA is TGCAGCGTTGTAAGGAGGTACTATGAGCAGTTCTTC. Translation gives CSVVRRYYEQFF.